These 27 T cell receptor beta chains were all obtained from the same sample, sequenced in a study of technical replicates of blood from a few donors. The repertoire was sequenced with immunoSEQ multiplex PCR; TCRdb's copy has only in-frame clones and lacks some. The table lists tens of thousands of clones, 90% to 97% of them singletons, with roughly 0.4% in the top ten. Sequenced sample: T cells isolated from PBMCs. These receptors were taken from a human donor in good health.

V usage is TRBV6-5 and J usage is TRBJ1-5; D may be TRBD1 (5 bases). The V end lost 2 bases, the J end lost 4 bases, and 6 bases lay between the germline ends. Germline CDR1 reads MNHEY; CDR2 reads SVGAGI. The CDR3 is 13 amino acids. DNA of the CDR3: TGTGCCAGCAGTTACAGGGGAAATCAGCCCCAGCATTTT. Translating gives CASSYRGNQPQHF.

The rearrangement joins TRBV5-1 to TRBJ1-1; TRBD1 matches at 8 bases. After removal of 7 bases from V and 0 bases from J, the junction contained 11 bases not matched to a gene. The CDR3 totals 16 residues. CDR1 is SGHRS, CDR2 YFSETQ, per germline. DNA for the CDR3: TGCGCCAGCTCAGGGAGGGACAGGAATATGAACACTGAAGCTTTCTTT. Translated, it gives CASSGRDRNMNTEAFF.

V usage is TRBV6-1 and J usage is TRBJ2-1; TRBD2 matches at 11 bases. V lost 2 bases and J lost 2; bases outside the gene matches: 8. This CDR3 is built from 18 residues. Germline values: CDR1 MNHNS, CDR2 SASEGT. The CDR3 spells CASSEKGTSGGAYNEQFF. The CDR3 DNA reads as TGTGCCAGCAGTGAAAAGGGGACTAGCGGAGGTGCCTACAATGAGCAGTTCTTC.

The rearrangement joins TRBV5-1 to TRBJ2-7; tentatively, D is TRBD2 (5 bases). The CDR3 spans 13 residues. Per the germline V gene, CDR1 is SGHRS and CDR2 is YFSETQ. Trimming pared 5 bases from V and 4 bases from J, leaving 13 bases between. The CDR3 DNA is TGCGCCAGCAGTTATAGCGCCCGATACGAGCAGTACTTC. It encodes CASSYSARYEQYF. Variable domain in full (rest from reference TRBV5-1 and TRBJ2-7): KAGVTQTPRYLIKTRGQQVTLSCSPISGHRSVSWYQQTPGQGLQFLFEYFSETQRNKGNFPGRFSGRQFSNSRSEMNVSTLELGDSALYLCASSYSARYEQYFGPGTRLTVT.

Regarding this clone: Different DNA sequences within this sample yield the same CDR3. This chain connects TRBV27 to TRBJ1-2; D is ambiguous. Trimming took 3 bases from V and 2 from J, leaving 7 bases between them. Germline values: CDR1 MNHEY, CDR2 SMNVEV (reference sequence). The CDR3 has 13 amino acids. As DNA, the CDR3 is TGTGCCAGCAGTTTTGGCCAAAACTATGGCTACACCTTC. Protein sequence: CASSFGQNYGYTF.

The rearrangement joins TRBV4-2 to TRBJ2-1, with TRBD2 identical over 13 bases. The germline V gene has CDR1 LGHNA and CDR2 YNFKEQ. Trimming took 0 bases from V and 6 from J; bases not matched to a gene: 8. CDR3 length: 18 residues. This CDR3 is CASSQDVGLAGDRNEQFF. CDR3 DNA sequence: TGTGCCAGCAGCCAAGATGTTGGACTAGCGGGAGATCGCAATGAGCAGTTCTTC.

The table lists this clone with a count of one. The genes are TRBV6-6 and TRBJ1-2; 8 positions match TRBD1. The CDR3 is 13 amino acids. Germline V gene lookup returns CDR1 MNHNY and CDR2 SVGAGI (reference sequence). With 6 bases clipped from V and 3 bases from J, the junction kept 3 bases outside the gene matches. CDR3 region: CASSETGDYGYTF. The DNA of the CDR3 is TGTGCCAGCAGCGAGACAGGGGACTATGGCTACACCTTC.

The chain links TRBV6-5 to TRBJ2-5; weak D call: TRBD1 (5 bases). Germline-derived CDR1 and CDR2 are MNHEY and SVGAGI. Between the trimmed V and J ends, which lost 0 bases and 5 bases, there was a span of 10 bases. The CDR3 spans 14 residues. CDR3 in amino acids: CASSYSGDRETQYF. CDR3 nucleotide sequence: TGTGCCAGCAGTTACTCAGGGGATCGGGAGACCCAGTACTTC.

The V call is TRBV6-5, the J call TRBJ2-1; 9 bases map to TRBD1. The V segment lost 7 bases and the J segment 8 bases; nucleotides outside the gene matches: 9. This CDR3 is 14 amino acids long. Germline CDR1 and CDR2: MNHEY and SVGAGI. The CDR3: CASTPGQGFDEQFF. DNA of the CDR3: TGTGCCAGCACTCCGGGACAGGGTTTTGATGAGCAGTTCTTC.

V gene TRBV6-1 combines with J gene TRBJ2-1; D might be TRBD1 (6 bases). Germline assignment: CDR1 MNHNS and CDR2 SASEGT. This CDR3 region has 14 residues. V gave up 6 bases and J gave up 4 bases, with 13 bases separating them. In nucleotides, the CDR3 is TGTGCCAGCAGCATTCTACAGGGTTACAATGAGCAGTTCTTC. It encodes CASSILQGYNEQFF.

The chain recombines TRBV9 with TRBJ1-1, with D hard to call. This CDR3 contains 14 residues. Germline V gives CDR1 SGDLS, CDR2 YYNGEE. The V and J ends lost 3 bases and 7 bases respectively, with 16 bases between them. The CDR3 reads CASSANGPSGEAFF. The DNA of the CDR3 is TGTGCCAGCAGCGCGAACGGGCCGAGCGGTGAAGCTTTCTTT.

The chain uses TRBV28 and TRBJ1-2; D remains unclear. The CDR3 covers 14 residues. V was trimmed by 2 bases and J by 8 bases, leaving 15 bases between them. CDR1 is MDHEN, CDR2 SYDVKM, per germline. In DNA form, the CDR3 reads TGTGCCAGCAGTTTAGAGGCATCCACGAAGGGCTACACCTTC. It codes for CASSLEASTKGYTF.

The chain recombines TRBV7-9 with TRBJ1-2; TRBD1 matches at 8 bases. The CDR3 runs 15 residues. The junction had 7 bases not matched to a gene; V was cut back by 5 bases and J by 2 bases. Germline-derived CDR1 and CDR2 are SEHNR and FQNEAQ (reference sequence). CDR3 bases: TGTGCCAGCAGCCCAGGAGGACAGGGCAACTATGGCTACACCTTC. Amino acids: CASSPGGQGNYGYTF.

CDR3 sequence: CASSSRGFYGYTF. The CDR3 nucleotides read TGTGCCAGCAGTTCAAGGGGGTTCTATGGCTACACCTTC. The chain employs TRBV28 and TRBJ1-2; TRBD1 is a possible D gene (6 bases). V was trimmed by 4 bases and J by 4 bases, leaving 10 bases between them. Germline V gene data show CDR1 as MDHEN and CDR2 as SYDVKM. This CDR3 spans 13 amino acids.

This clone was seen more than once but under ten times. The chain joins TRBV5-5 to TRBJ1-2; 11 bases fit TRBD1. The length of the CDR3 is 13 residues. The trim removed 5 bases at V and 8 bases at J, leaving 5 bases unmatched. Germline V gene sequence: CDR1 SGHKS, CDR2 YYEKEE (reference sequence). This CDR3 reads CASSRTGGGGYTF. CDR3 DNA: TGTGCCAGCAGTAGGACAGGGGGCGGAGGCTACACCTTC.

This clone appeared a single time. This sequence joins TRBV2 and TRBJ1-5; a weak D match, TRBD1 (5 bases). The CDR3 has 12 residues. The V gene's germline CDR1 is SNHLY and CDR2 FYNNEI. V lost 7 bases, J lost 4 bases, and 8 bases lay in between. CDR3 residues: CASKQVNQPQHF. The CDR3, as DNA: TGTGCCAGCAAACAGGTAAATCAGCCCCAGCATTTT.

The J gene is TRBJ2-1, the V gene TRBV28; tentatively, D is TRBD2 (5 bases). V was pared by 4 bases and J by 8 bases, with 18 bases between. The CDR3 is 15 residues long. Germline assignment: CDR1 MDHEN and CDR2 SYDVKM. The CDR3 protein is CASSYSELSVDEQFF. The CDR3 nucleotides are TGTGCCAGCAGTTATAGCGAGTTGTCAGTCGATGAGCAGTTCTTC.

The chain links TRBV29-1 to TRBJ1-4; 8 bases agree with TRBD1. Per germline, CDR1 SQVTM and CDR2 ANQGSEA. The CDR3 spans 14 residues. Losses at the gene ends were 0 bases for V and 15 bases for J; bases not matched to a gene: 12. The CDR3 region has the DNA TGCAGCGTTGAAGATCCAGGACAGGGTCGGATTGTGTTTTTT. It is translated as CSVEDPGQGRIVFF. The full variable domain, rest sourced from reference TRBV29-1 and TRBJ1-4, is SAVISQKPSRDICQRGTSLTIQCQVDSQVTMMFWYRQQPGQSLTLIATANQGSEATYESGFVIDKFPISRPNLTFSTLTVSNMSPEDSSIYLCSVEDPGQGRIVFFGSGTQLSVL.

This chain links TRBV14 with TRBJ2-3; a possible D gene is TRBD2 (6 bases). CDR1 and CDR2 (germline): SGHDN, FVKESK. The CDR3 spans 17 residues. V dropped 4 bases and J dropped 3 bases, with 20 bases sitting between them. The CDR3 DNA sequence: TGTGCCAGCAGCCCGACGTTAAGGAGGGAGTGGACAGATACGCAGTATTTT. Protein: CASSPTLRREWTDTQYF. Filled out from reference TRBV14 and TRBJ2-3, the complete variable domain reads EAGVTQFPSHSVIEKGQTVTLRCDPISGHDNLYWYRRVMGKEIKFLLHFVKESKQDESGMPNNRFLAERTGGTYSTLKVQPAELEDSGVYFCASSPTLRREWTDTQYFGPGTRLTVL.

The rearrangement uses TRBV6-1 and TRBJ2-1; D is unresolved. Per germline, CDR1 MNHNS and CDR2 SASEGT. This CDR3 comprises 16 residues. Trimming removed 2 bases from V and 6 bases from J, with 17 bases in between. The CDR3 bases are TGTGCCAGCAGTGAACTTCCTGGCGGAAACCTCAATGAGCAGTTCTTC. Translated: CASSELPGGNLNEQFF.

This clone is a singleton in its sample. This sequence joins TRBV18 and TRBJ1-2; D not certain. CDR3 length: 12 residues. Germline V gene lookup returns CDR1 KGHSH and CDR2 LQKENI. The V end lost 4 bases, the J end lost 3 bases, and 6 bases lay between the germline ends. The CDR3 region is CASSLLDYGYTF. The CDR3 DNA is TGTGCCAGCTCACTACTTGACTATGGCTACACCTTC. Variable domain in full (rest from reference TRBV18 and TRBJ1-2): NAGVMQNPRHLVRRRGQEARLRCSPMKGHSHVYWYRQLPEEGLKFMVYLQKENIIDESGMPKERFSAEFPKEGPSILRIQQVVRGDSAAYFCASSLLDYGYTFGSGTRLTVV.

This rearrangement joins TRBV27 to TRBJ1-2; TRBD1 matches at 8 bases. After removal of 3 bases from V and 7 bases from J, the junction contained 13 bases not matched to a gene. Germline values: CDR1 MNHEY, CDR2 SMNVEV (reference sequence). The CDR3 covers 16 residues. CDR3 DNA: TGTGCCAGCAGTTTCGTCCTCGGGACAGGAGAAGGTGGCTACACCTTC. Residues: CASSFVLGTGEGGYTF.

As for this clone: Other nucleotide sequences in the sample specify the same CDR3. V is TRBV9 and J is TRBJ2-5, with TRBD1 matching over 7 bases. The V and J ends lost 0 bases and 4 bases, in that order; junction bases with no gene match: 3. CDR1 is SGDLS, CDR2 YYNGEE, per germline. The CDR3 runs to 14 residues. This CDR3 reads CASSVGTGAETQYF. The CDR3 region has the DNA TGTGCCAGCAGCGTAGGGACAGGAGCAGAGACCCAGTACTTC.

This clone was counted a single time. J is TRBJ2-7 and V is TRBV19; D is unclear. The CDR3 sequence is 14 residues long. CDR1 and CDR2 (germline): LNHDA, SQIVND (reference sequence). Trimming stripped 4 bases from V and 0 bases from J, with 10 bases between. The CDR3 coding sequence is TGTGCCAGTAGTACAGGTCATCTCTCCTACGAGCAGTACTTC. It encodes CASSTGHLSYEQYF.

This clone was seen once. J is TRBJ1-1 and V is TRBV7-3; a possible D gene is TRBD1 (5 bases). Germline V gene sequence: CDR1 SGHTA, CDR2 FQGTGA. V was pared by 0 bases and J by 3 bases, with 8 bases between. This CDR3 contains 14 residues. The CDR3: CASSLTAGDTEAFF. CDR3 DNA sequence: TGTGCCAGCAGCTTAACGGCGGGGGACACTGAAGCTTTCTTT.

The V and J genes are TRBV28 and TRBJ2-7, with TRBD2 identical over 9 bases. CDR1 and CDR2 from the germline V gene are MDHEN and SYDVKM. The ends lost 5 bases at V and 0 bases at J; junction bases unmatched: 8. The CDR3 covers 16 residues. The chain's CDR3 is CASSPNSGRSSYEQYF. In DNA form, the CDR3 reads TGTGCCAGCAGTCCTAATAGCGGGAGAAGCTCCTACGAGCAGTACTTC.

This clone appeared a single time. The rearrangement uses TRBV30 and TRBJ1-2; no firm D call. Trimming left V 2 bases short and J 4 bases short, with 11 bases between. Germline V gene sequence: CDR1 GTSNPN, CDR2 SVGIG (reference sequence). The CDR3 sequence is 13 residues long. This CDR3 reads CAWSKEGIYGYTF. In nucleotides, the CDR3 is TGTGCCTGGAGTAAGGAGGGAATCTATGGCTACACCTTC.